This T cell receptor beta chain was found in a study of blood T cell repertoires in COVID-19. Across the study: There were acute and convalescent COVID-19 samples, and they came from the United States, Italy and Spain.

Profiling relied on immunoSEQ multiplex PCR, and the TCRdb table lists in-frame clones only, not all of them. Of some 50,000 clones in the sample, about four fifths were seen once. Trimming shortened V by 4 bases and J by 2 bases, and 29 bases separated the two germline ends. Germline values: CDR1 SGHVS, CDR2 FNYEAQ. This CDR3 has 21 amino acids. The receptor comes from a man aged 50-60 years with active COVID-19. The V and J genes are TRBV7-6 and TRBJ1-4; D is possibly TRBD1 (5 bases). Sample: peripheral blood. In DNA, the CDR3 is TGTGCCAGCAGCTCCTCTCCGATAGGGCTCACAGGACGGTGGACTAATGAAAAACTGTTTTTT. Translating it yields CASSSSPIGLTGRWTNEKLFF.